The 19 T cell receptor beta chains below were found in one sample sequenced in a study of cytomegalovirus exposure and HLA in healthy donors. Researchers ran the PCR with 60 Vbeta and 13 Jbeta primers. TCRdb's copy holds only in-frame clones and misses some; the assay was immunoSEQ multiplex PCR. The repertoire consists of over 95,000 clones, with 75% to 80% occurring once and the leading ten covering 9% to 15%. The sequenced sample consisted of PBMCs. The source is a woman between 40 and 50 years old in good health and CMV-seropositive.

This clone was seen just once. This chain joins TRBV5-4 and TRBJ1-3, with 10 bases aligning to TRBD1. Germline trimming cut 1 base from V and 7 bases from J; bases unmatched to any gene: 5. CDR1 SGHNT and CDR2 YYREEE come from the germline V gene (reference sequence). The CDR3 runs 15 residues. The CDR3 DNA reads TGTGCCAGCAGCTTGCAGACAGGGGGCTCGAACACCATATATTTT. Protein sequence: CASSLQTGGSNTIYF.

V is TRBV5-1 and J is TRBJ1-4; TRBD1 agrees at 11 bases. CDR3 length equals 15 residues. The V gene's germline CDR1 is SGHRS and CDR2 YFSETQ. V lost 2 bases and J lost 8; bases outside the gene matches: 5. The CDR3: CASSFGQGAQEKLFF. CDR3 bases: TGCGCCAGCAGCTTTGGACAGGGGGCGCAGGAAAAACTGTTTTTT.

The genes are TRBV2 and TRBJ1-5; D may be TRBD1 (5 bases). The CDR3 spans 15 residues. The V end lost 5 bases, the J end lost 2 bases, and 13 bases lay between the germline ends. CDR1 and CDR2 (germline): SNHLY, FYNNEI. The CDR3 coding sequence is TGTGCCAGCAGTAAGCGGGGGTTGCGCAATCAGCCCCAGCATTTT. Protein sequence: CASSKRGLRNQPQHF. Variable domain in full (rest from reference TRBV2 and TRBJ1-5): EPEVTQTPSHQVTQMGQEVILRCVPISNHLYFYWYRQILGQKVEFLVSFYNNEISEKSEIFDDQFSVERPDGSNFTLKIRSTKLEDSAMYFCASSKRGLRNQPQHFGDGTRLSIL.

The chain uses TRBV7-9 and TRBJ1-6; 7 bases are shared with TRBD1. V lost 6 bases, J lost 6 bases, and 5 bases stayed unmatched. Germline CDR1 is SEHNR and CDR2 is FQNEAQ (reference sequence). The CDR3 runs to 14 residues. The CDR3 DNA is TGTGCCAGCAGTCCTAACAGGGGTAATTCACCCCTCCACTTT. Translation: CASSPNRGNSPLHF.

This sequence joins TRBV5-5 and TRBJ2-3; D might be TRBD1 (6 bases). V lost 3 bases and J lost 6, with 11 bases in between. This CDR3 is 13 amino acids long. Germline values: CDR1 SGHKS, CDR2 YYEKEE (reference sequence). CDR3: CASSSRGTDTQYF. The CDR3 DNA sequence: TGTGCCAGCAGCTCCAGGGGTACCGATACGCAGTATTTT.

The V gene is TRBV6-6, the J gene TRBJ2-3; 10 bases match TRBD1. The trim removed 0 bases at V and 4 bases at J, leaving 4 bases unmatched. Germline V CDR1 and CDR2: MNHNY, SVGAGI (reference sequence). CDR3 length equals 16 residues. This CDR3 is CASSYSTGQGSDTQYF. In DNA form, the CDR3 reads TGTGCCAGCAGTTACTCGACGGGACAGGGGTCAGATACGCAGTATTTT.

Only a few counts were recorded for this clone. The genes are TRBV30 and TRBJ1-2; TRBD1 aligns across 7 bases. V trimming: 1 base; J trimming: 4 bases; junction bases outside the gene matches: 9. Germline V gives CDR1 GTSNPN, CDR2 SVGIG (reference sequence). The CDR3 consists of 15 residues. The CDR3 is CAWSETGKQGYGYTF. Written as DNA, the CDR3 is TGTGCCTGGAGTGAGACAGGGAAGCAGGGCTATGGCTACACCTTC.

The V call is TRBV7-7, the J call TRBJ2-1; 11 bases align to TRBD1. The CDR3 loop spans 14 amino acids. Germline-derived CDR1 and CDR2 are SSHAT and FNYEAQ (reference sequence). The CDR3 DNA sequence: TGTGCTAGCGCCTTGGACAGGGGGCACAGTGAGCAGTTCTTC. Residues: CASALDRGHSEQFF.

The chain recombines TRBV2 with TRBJ2-6; no definite D call. V lost 4 bases to trimming and J lost 0 bases, with 4 bases between them. Germline lookup yields CDR1 SNHLY and CDR2 FYNNEI. The CDR3 has 14 residues. CDR3 DNA sequence: TGTGCCAGCAGTGCCCTCTCTGGGGCCAACGTCCTGACTTTC. This gives the protein CASSALSGANVLTF.

The V call is TRBV7-9, the J call TRBJ1-1, with D uncertain. Trimming pared 0 bases from V and 11 bases from J, leaving 7 bases between. Germline V gene sequence: CDR1 SEHNR, CDR2 FQNEAQ (reference sequence). This CDR3 has 11 amino acids. CDR3 coding DNA: TGTGCCAGCAGCTTAGCGGAGTGGGCTTTCTTT. Translated: CASSLAEWAFF.

The chain is built from TRBV11-3 and TRBJ2-2; D call uncertain. V gave up 0 bases and J gave up 7 bases, with 6 bases separating them. Germline CDR1 reads SGHNT; CDR2 reads YENEEA. This CDR3 is 13 amino acids long. The CDR3 sequence: CASSLDRGGELFF. The CDR3 nucleotides read TGTGCCAGCAGCTTAGATAGAGGCGGGGAGCTGTTTTTT.

This clone was found a few times. V and J are TRBV5-1 and TRBJ2-1, with unresolved D. The germline gives CDR1 SGHRS, CDR2 YFSETQ. CDR3 length: 14 residues. V gave up 0 bases and J gave up 3 bases, with 7 bases separating them. CDR3 loop: CASSLAVDYNEQFF. In DNA, the CDR3 is TGCGCCAGCAGCTTGGCCGTAGACTACAATGAGCAGTTCTTC.

The chain couples TRBV6-1 to TRBJ1-1, with 7 bases lining up with TRBD1. In germline, CDR1 is MNHNS, CDR2 SASEGT. The CDR3 totals 14 residues. Unmatched junction bases numbered 8, after V lost 5 bases and J lost 5 bases. The CDR3 DNA follows: TGTGCCAGCAGTAAATACAGGGGAGGTACTGAAGCTTTCTTT. Translation gives CASSKYRGGTEAFF.

This sequence joins TRBV7-9 and TRBJ1-4, with D unresolved. In germline, CDR1 is SEHNR, CDR2 FQNEAQ (reference sequence). This CDR3 has 14 residues. Trimming shortened V by 1 base and J by 6 bases, and 9 bases separated the two germline ends. The CDR3: CASSLGGTDEKLFF. The CDR3 DNA reads as TGTGCCAGCAGCTTAGGAGGCACGGATGAAAAACTGTTTTTT.

The chain is built from TRBV27 and TRBJ2-5; D ambiguous. The CDR3 covers 15 residues. V lost 6 bases and J 1 base, leaving 15 bases between the germline ends. Germline CDR1 MNHEY, CDR2 SMNVEV (reference sequence). CDR3 sequence (DNA): TGTGCCAGCAGCCGCGGCAGAGCTACCCAAGAGACCCAGTACTTC. Translating it yields CASSRGRATQETQYF.

The chain couples TRBV2 to TRBJ1-2, with D possibly matching TRBD1 (5 bases). In germline, CDR1 is SNHLY, CDR2 FYNNEI. Trimming took off 2 bases at V and 5 bases at J, with 15 bases between the two ends. The length of the CDR3 is 15 residues. This CDR3 reads CASSENKGVAYGYTF. The CDR3 DNA reads as TGTGCCAGCAGTGAAAATAAAGGGGTGGCGTATGGCTACACCTTC. Full variable domain (remainder filled in from reference TRBV2 and TRBJ1-2): EPEVTQTPSHQVTQMGQEVILRCVPISNHLYFYWYRQILGQKVEFLVSFYNNEISEKSEIFDDQFSVERPDGSNFTLKIRSTKLEDSAMYFCASSENKGVAYGYTFGSGTRLTVV.

The rearrangement links TRBV25-1 to TRBJ1-1, with 7 bases fitting TRBD1. The CDR3 has 14 residues. The germline CDR1 and CDR2 sequences are MGHDK and SYGVNS. After removal of 5 bases from V and 5 bases from J, the junction contained 8 bases not matched to a gene. As DNA, the CDR3 is TGTGCCAGCAGTACAGGGCAGGGACAGACTGAAGCTTTCTTT. It specifies CASSTGQGQTEAFF.

V and J are TRBV10-3 and TRBJ2-1; 14 bases match TRBD2. This CDR3 is built from 15 residues. CDR1 and CDR2 from the germline V gene are ENHRY and SYGVKD. V lost 8 bases and J lost 9; bases outside the gene matches: 9. This chain's CDR3 is CAIGSAGLAGAEQFF. The DNA for the CDR3 is TGTGCCATCGGCTCGGCGGGACTAGCGGGGGCTGAGCAGTTCTTC.

This chain links TRBV27 with TRBJ2-7; 12 bases line up with TRBD1. Germline V lookup: CDR1 MNHEY, CDR2 SMNVEV (reference sequence). V gave up 5 bases and J gave up 4 bases; unmatched junction bases: 6. The CDR3 sequence is 15 residues long. This chain's CDR3 is CASSKGTGGAYEQYF. The CDR3 nucleotides are TGTGCCAGCAGTAAGGGGACAGGGGGCGCTTACGAGCAGTACTTC.